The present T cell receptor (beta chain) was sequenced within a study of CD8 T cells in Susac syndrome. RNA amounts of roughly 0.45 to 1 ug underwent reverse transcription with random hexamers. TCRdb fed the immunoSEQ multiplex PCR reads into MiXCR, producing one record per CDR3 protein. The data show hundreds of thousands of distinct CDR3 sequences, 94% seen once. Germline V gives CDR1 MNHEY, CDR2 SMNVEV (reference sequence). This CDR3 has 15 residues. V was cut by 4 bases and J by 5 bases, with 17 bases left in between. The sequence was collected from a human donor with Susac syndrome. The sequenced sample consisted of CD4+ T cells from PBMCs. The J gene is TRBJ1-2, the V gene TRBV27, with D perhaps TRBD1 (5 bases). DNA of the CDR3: TGTGCCAGCAGTTCATTGAGCGTATCAGGGTATGGCTACACCTTC. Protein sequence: CASSSLSVSGYGYTF.